The sequence of this T cell receptor (beta chain) was determined in a study of blood T cell repertoires in COVID-19 (dated by TCRdb to 2020 to 2022). A note on the overall study: Collaborator samples came from the United States, Italy and Spain and covered acute and convalescent phases of COVID-19. The samples were drawn from two sources: the first 160 participants of the ongoing ImmuneRACE study, and about 1,300 subjects contributed by 6 global collaborators. A de-identified subject ID, COVID-19 status, age in years and sex were almost always included in the sample metadata. The prospective study material was composed of cDNA or gDNA derived from T cells, B-cell-depleted T cells, or PBMCs. A freely available public database, intended as a resource for researchers studying the immune response to SARS-CoV-2, is where the repertoires were released. Where available, HLA class I and class II types were taken from metadata supplied by the sample provider and were not determined by assay-based typing. Subjects who had been exposed to COVID-19, were actively infected with it, or had recovered from it provided the deeply sampled blood TCRbeta repertoires that made up the dataset.

On the study overall, not on this receptor specifically: The amount of clinical and demographic metadata varied by source and participant and was provided uncurated.

For this clone: What this receptor recognizes is not known. No base qualities exist here, and no much larger clone lies one base off it.

The CDR3 holds 15 amino acids from the cysteine to the phenylalanine. Only the CDR3 region is kept as DNA, spanning 45 bases read in frame from base 1. Taken from the germline V gene, the CDR1 and CDR2 loops are LGHNA and YSLEER. At the junction V is shortened by 4 bases and J by 4 bases; bases outside the gene matches: 8. The immunoSEQ Assay, a bias-controlled multiplex PCR, was used to amplify TCRbeta CDR3 regions from genomic DNA. The study's processing was this. The number of nucleated cells in each sample was estimated from the amplification of reference gene primers within the assay. To quantify the absolute abundance of each unique TCRbeta CDR3 rearrangement, sequence reads were collapsed and filtered. For each sample, productive Simpson clonality was calculated by taking the square root of Simpson's diversity index across productive rearrangements. TCRdb stores this immuneACCESS table with in-frame sequences only. Part of the clones is absent; in the studies checked, under half of the shortfall reflects unresolved V genes, and no reason is known for the rest. The D gene and trimming were derived from the DNA, and the V and J assignments and clone size from that table. The sample table contains over 45,000 clones; only one count was recorded for roughly nine tenths of them. Together, the top ten hold around 5% of the sample.

Whole blood was collected in K2EDTA tubes by collaborating institutions according to the institutions' own protocols. For TCRbeta analysis, collaborators shipped samples in one of three forms: frozen whole blood, isolated PBMCs, or DNA extracted from either of those sample types. The sample comprised peripheral blood. Recombination joined TRBV4-3 with TRBJ1-2; 8 bases in between match TRBD1. The clonotype was recovered from a man in his 70s with acute or convalescent COVID-19. The CDR3 region: CASSPIGQGVYGYTF. The base sequence is TGCGCCAGCAGCCCAATTGGACAGGGTGTCTATGGCTACACCTTC.